This note documents a single TCR beta chain sequence. Its antigen is currently unknown. This specimen belongs to a study of T cell responses to AZD1222 COVID-19 vaccine. The germline V gene encodes CDR1 SGHVS and CDR2 FQNEAQ. V was cut by 8 bases and J by 1 base, with 15 bases left in between. The CDR3 contains 15 residues. Overall study findings and caveats: Donors were mostly white British, more females; clonal diversity possibly underestimated.

Some clones are missing from TCRdb's copy, which holds only in-frame ones; the method was immunoSEQ multiplex PCR. Of 55,000 to 70,000 clones in the sample, 60% to 85% were seen once. Sequences were derived from peripheral blood, sampled on day 0 of AZD1222 vaccination. This rearrangement joins TRBV7-8 to TRBJ2-1, with D possibly being TRBD1 or TRBD2 (5 bases each). The TCR originated in an adult in good health. Written as DNA, the CDR3 is TGTGCCAGCGGCGAACGAGGGGTTTCCTACAATGAGCAGTTCTTC. Amino acid sequence: CASGERGVSYNEQFF.